These 20 T cell receptor beta chains were sequenced from one sample in a study of graft-versus-host responses after intestinal transplantation. Method: immunoSEQ multiplex PCR; TCRdb's copy keeps in-frame clones and lacks some. This table has about 50,000 clones, over 90% appearing once. These receptors' targets are unknown. This specimen consisted of unstimulated CD4+ T cells sorted from spleen or lymph node cells, obtained before transplant. The source is a human donor who was the organ donor for an intestinal transplant.

V and J are TRBV5-1 and TRBJ1-5, with a possible D match to TRBD1 (6 bases). V lost 2 bases and J 7 bases, leaving 16 bases between the germline ends. Germline-derived CDR1 and CDR2 are SGHRS and YFSETQ. The CDR3 totals 15 residues. CDR3 loop: CASSLSGGAGQPQHF. CDR3 DNA: TGCGCCAGCAGCTTATCCGGGGGCGCGGGACAGCCCCAGCATTTT.

This clone showed up just once. V usage is TRBV7-2 and J usage is TRBJ2-5; D is tentatively TRBD1 or TRBD2 (5 bases each). Matching the DNA end better, TRBJ2-7 makes the J call doubtful. Germline V lookup: CDR1 SGHTA, CDR2 FQGNSA. The CDR3 is made up of 15 amino acids. CDR3 sequence reads: CASSQSVWQGAEQYF. CDR3 bases: TGTGCCAGCAGCCAATCAGTTTGGCAGGGAGCCGAGCAGTACTTC.

This sequence joins TRBV5-1 and TRBJ2-3; 8 bases align to TRBD1. The J segment lost 0 bases and the V segment lost 1 base, leaving 1 base of the junction unmatched. This CDR3 spans 15 amino acids. The germline CDR1 and CDR2 sequences are SGHRS and YFSETQ. The DNA for the CDR3 is TGCGCCAGCAGCTTGCAGGGGGCTAGCACAGATACGCAGTATTTT. Translation gives CASSLQGASTDTQYF.

The chain is built from TRBV13 and TRBJ2-3; a possible D gene is TRBD2 (6 bases). Trimming removed 1 base at V and 1 base at J, with 12 bases between. The V gene's germline CDR1 is PRHDT and CDR2 FYEKMQ (reference sequence). The CDR3 has 16 residues. The CDR3 sequence is CASSLDGGTGTDTQYF. The CDR3 DNA follows: TGTGCCAGCAGCTTAGATGGAGGGACGGGCACAGATACGCAGTATTTT.

The gene calls are TRBV11-3 and TRBJ2-1; 9 nucleotides match TRBD2. This CDR3 has 15 residues. V shed 1 base and J 4 bases; nucleotides not matched to a gene: 2. CDR1 is SGHNT, CDR2 YENEEA, per germline. This chain's CDR3 is CASSLGREGYNEQFF. The DNA of the CDR3 is TGTGCCAGCAGCTTAGGGCGGGAGGGATACAATGAGCAGTTCTTC.

V gene TRBV6-5 combines with J gene TRBJ1-4; 9 nucleotides line up with TRBD1. Germline assignment: CDR1 MNHEY and CDR2 SVGAGI. The CDR3 consists of 14 residues. J gave up 5 bases and V 6 bases, and 4 bases lay outside the gene matches. Here the CDR3 reads CASSRGQGNEKLFF. In nucleotides, the CDR3 is TGTGCCAGCAGCCGGGGACAGGGCAATGAAAAACTGTTTTTT.

The chain has TRBV18 and TRBJ2-7, with unresolved D. The CDR3 spans 15 residues. In germline, CDR1 is KGHSH, CDR2 LQKENI. Trimming stripped 2 bases from V and 1 base from J, with 12 bases between. The CDR3 DNA is TGTGCCAGCTCACCAATAACAGCCTTTTCCTACGAGCAGTACTTC. Its translation: CASSPITAFSYEQYF.

The chain has TRBV14 and TRBJ2-1; TRBD2 is a possible D gene (6 bases). V was trimmed by 0 bases and J by 9 bases, leaving 6 bases between them. The CDR3 sequence is 12 residues long. Germline V gene lookup returns CDR1 SGHDN and CDR2 FVKESK. In nucleotides, the CDR3 is TGTGCCAGCAGCCAAGAGGGGGGTGAGCAGTTCTTC. Translated, it gives CASSQEGGEQFF.

The rearrangement links TRBV28 to TRBJ2-5; maybe TRBD1 (5 bases). This CDR3 has 15 residues. With 2 bases removed from V and 2 bases from J, the gap between germline ends came to 12 bases. The germline V gene has CDR1 MDHEN and CDR2 SYDVKM. In DNA, the CDR3 is TGTGCCAGCAGTTTAGGGGCGGCTAATCAAGAGACCCAGTACTTC. Translated, it gives CASSLGAANQETQYF. The full variable domain, with the rest looked up from reference TRBV28 and TRBJ2-5, is DVKVTQSSRYLVKRTGEKVFLECVQDMDHENMFWYRQDPGLGLRLIYFSYDVKMKEKGDIPEGYSVSREKKERFSLILESASTNQTSMYLCASSLGAANQETQYFGPGTRLLVL.

The V gene is TRBV5-6, the J gene TRBJ1-6; tentatively, D is TRBD1 (6 bases). This CDR3 comprises 13 residues. Germline CDR1 reads SGHDT; CDR2 reads YYEEEE. Trimming cost V 4 bases and J 10 bases, with 12 bases left between them. This CDR3 is CASSRGGDSPLHF. Written as DNA, the CDR3 is TGTGCCAGCAGCCGAGGGGGGGACTCACCCCTCCACTTT.

The V gene is TRBV7-2, the J gene TRBJ2-7; D uncertain. Trimming removed 0 bases at V and 7 bases at J, with 10 bases between. This CDR3 region has 13 residues. Germline-derived CDR1 and CDR2 are SGHTA and FQGNSA. CDR3 loop: CASSLADGIEQYF. The CDR3, as DNA: TGTGCCAGCAGCTTAGCGGACGGAATTGAGCAGTACTTC.

This chain links TRBV28 with TRBJ2-7; 11 nucleotides agree with TRBD1. CDR1 is MDHEN, CDR2 SYDVKM, per germline. This CDR3 comprises 15 residues. With V trimmed by 7 bases and J by 6 bases, 11 bases remained unmatched. CDR3 nucleotide sequence: TGTGCCAGCACCAACCCCCGGGACAGGGGGGCCGAGCAGTACTTC. The encoded protein is CASTNPRDRGAEQYF.

Note on this clone: Other DNA sequences in this sample translate to the same CDR3. This sequence joins TRBV5-1 and TRBJ2-3, with 8 bases fitting TRBD2. CDR1 and CDR2 (germline): SGHRS, YFSETQ. The CDR3 is 16 amino acids. With V trimmed by 0 bases and J by 0 bases, 3 bases remained unmatched. CDR3 DNA sequence: TGCGCCAGCAGCTTGGAGCCTAGCGGGAGCACAGATACGCAGTATTTT. Translating gives CASSLEPSGSTDTQYF.

V is TRBV6-1 and J is TRBJ2-7; 10 positions match TRBD2. After removal of 7 bases from V and 3 bases from J, the junction contained 6 bases not matched to a gene. From germline, CDR1 is MNHNS and CDR2 SASEGT. This CDR3 spans 14 amino acids. This CDR3 is CASTWVAGGYEQYF. CDR3 nucleotides: TGTGCCAGCACCTGGGTAGCGGGAGGCTACGAGCAGTACTTC.

This chain links TRBV4-3 with TRBJ2-3; 12 bases fit TRBD2. The V and J ends lost 3 bases and 7 bases, in that order; junction bases with no gene match: 8. This CDR3 has 16 residues. Germline loops: CDR1 LGHNA, CDR2 YSLEER. DNA for the CDR3: TGCGCCAGCAGCCAGGTCCGACTAGCGGGAGTTTATACGCAGTATTTT. Translating gives CASSQVRLAGVYTQYF.

The chain is built from TRBV5-6 and TRBJ2-7; 8 bases align to TRBD2. The V gene end was trimmed by 2 bases and the J gene end by 4 bases; junction bases not matched to a gene: 11. CDR3 length equals 16 residues. Germline V gives CDR1 SGHDT, CDR2 YYEEEE. The CDR3 coding sequence is TGTGCCAGCAGCTTTTTTCTCGGTAGCGGGAATTACGAGCAGTACTTC. Encoded protein: CASSFFLGSGNYEQYF.

Details on this clone: Within the sample, other DNA sequences also encode this same CDR3. The chain is built from TRBV5-1 and TRBJ1-2, with D perhaps matching TRBD1 (5 bases). V shed 0 bases and J shed 4 bases, with 7 bases lying between them. Germline V CDR1 and CDR2: SGHRS, YFSETQ. The CDR3 is made up of 13 amino acids. CDR3 residues: CASSLAGGYGYTF. The CDR3 DNA reads TGCGCCAGCAGCTTGGCGGGGGGCTATGGCTACACCTTC.

The chain is built from TRBV19 and TRBJ1-5; TRBD1 might be the D (6 bases). V was clipped by 3 bases and J by 0 bases, with 12 bases between them. Germline V gene data show CDR1 as LNHDA and CDR2 as SQIVND (reference sequence). This CDR3 spans 16 amino acids. CDR3 sequence (DNA): TGTGCCAGTAGTATGGGGACAACTTATAGCAATCAGCCCCAGCATTTT. Its translation: CASSMGTTYSNQPQHF.

V and J are TRBV5-4 and TRBJ2-5; either TRBD1 or TRBD2 may supply D (6 bases each). Looked up from germline, CDR1 is SGHNT and CDR2 is YYREEE (reference sequence). The ends were cut back, 4 bases at V and 5 bases at J, with 12 bases in the middle. The CDR3 totals 13 residues. CDR3 amino acids: CASSLQGGETQYF. The CDR3 coding sequence is TGTGCCAGCAGCCTACAGGGAGGCGAGACCCAGTACTTC.

The J gene is TRBJ2-7, the V gene TRBV4-1; D gene uncertain. From germline, CDR1 is MGHRA and CDR2 YSYEKL. The V end lost 4 bases, the J end lost 4 bases, and 11 bases lay between the germline ends. This CDR3 region has 13 residues. The CDR3 nucleotides read TGCGCCAGCAGCCTAAATCGTGGGTACGAGCAGTACTTC. Translated, it gives CASSLNRGYEQYF.